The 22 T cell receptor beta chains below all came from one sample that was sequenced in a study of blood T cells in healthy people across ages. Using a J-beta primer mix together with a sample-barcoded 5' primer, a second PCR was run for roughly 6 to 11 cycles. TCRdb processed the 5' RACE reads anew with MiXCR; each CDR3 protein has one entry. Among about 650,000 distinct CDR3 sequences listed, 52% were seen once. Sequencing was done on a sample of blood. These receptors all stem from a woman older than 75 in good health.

The CDR3 is CASSEGGTAGANVLTF. In DNA form, the CDR3 reads TGCGCCAGCAGTGAGGGAGGGACAGCTGGGGCCAACGTCCTGACTTTC. This sequence joins TRBV10-2 and TRBJ2-6; TRBD1 is a possible D gene (7 bases). Germline CDR1 reads WSHSY; CDR2 reads SAAADI. The CDR3 has 16 residues. The ends were cut back, 2 bases at V and 2 bases at J, with 10 bases in the middle.

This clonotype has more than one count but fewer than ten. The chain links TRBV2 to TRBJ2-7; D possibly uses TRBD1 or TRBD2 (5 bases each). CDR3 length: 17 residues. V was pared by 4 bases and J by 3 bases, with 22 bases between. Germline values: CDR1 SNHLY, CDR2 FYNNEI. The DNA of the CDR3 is TGTGCCAGCAGTGTAGTCGGGGCCCCCAATCGTTTCTACGAGCAGTACTTC. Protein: CASSVVGAPNRFYEQYF.

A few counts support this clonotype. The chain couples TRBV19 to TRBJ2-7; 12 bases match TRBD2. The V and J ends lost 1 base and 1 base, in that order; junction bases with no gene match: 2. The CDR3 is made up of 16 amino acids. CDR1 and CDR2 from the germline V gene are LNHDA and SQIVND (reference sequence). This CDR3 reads CASSIGGLAGSYEQYF. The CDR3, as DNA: TGTGCCAGTAGTATAGGAGGACTAGCGGGATCCTACGAGCAGTACTTC.

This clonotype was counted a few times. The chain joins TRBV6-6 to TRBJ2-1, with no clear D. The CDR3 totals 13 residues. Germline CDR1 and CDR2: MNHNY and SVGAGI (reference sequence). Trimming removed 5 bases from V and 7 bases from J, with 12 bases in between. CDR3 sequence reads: CASSDLKRNEQFF. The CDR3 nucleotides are TGTGCCAGCAGTGACCTTAAACGGAATGAGCAGTTCTTC.

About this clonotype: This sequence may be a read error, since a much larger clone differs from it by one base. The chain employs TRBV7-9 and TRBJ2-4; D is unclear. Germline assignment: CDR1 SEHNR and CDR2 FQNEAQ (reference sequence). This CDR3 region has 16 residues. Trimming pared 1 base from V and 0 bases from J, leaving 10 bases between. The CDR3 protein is CASSLGMAGAKNIQYF. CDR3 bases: TGTGCCAGCAGCTTAGGAATGGCTGGAGCCAAAAACATTCAGTACTTC.

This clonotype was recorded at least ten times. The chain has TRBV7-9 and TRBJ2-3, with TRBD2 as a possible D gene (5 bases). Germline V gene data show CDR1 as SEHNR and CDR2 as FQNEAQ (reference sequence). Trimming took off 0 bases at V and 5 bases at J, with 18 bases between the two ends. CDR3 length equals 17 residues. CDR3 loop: CASSLAEVDHKKDTQYF. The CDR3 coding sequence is TGTGCCAGCAGCTTAGCGGAGGTGGACCACAAAAAAGATACGCAGTATTTT.

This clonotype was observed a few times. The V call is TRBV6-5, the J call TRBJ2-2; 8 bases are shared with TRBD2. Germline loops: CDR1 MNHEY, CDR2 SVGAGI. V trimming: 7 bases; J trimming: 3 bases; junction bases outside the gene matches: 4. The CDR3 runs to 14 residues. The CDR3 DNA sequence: TGTGCCAGCATTCCAGCGGGAGACACCGGGGAGCTGTTTTTT. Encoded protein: CASIPAGDTGELFF.

The CDR3 region has the DNA TGTGCCAGCAGTCAGACTAGCGGGGGGGCGGGTGAGCAGTTCTTC. Its translation is CASSQTSGGAGEQFF. The chain joins TRBV28 to TRBJ2-1, with TRBD2 identical over 14 bases. Germline loops: CDR1 MDHEN, CDR2 SYDVKM. This CDR3 comprises 15 residues. Losses at the gene ends were 5 bases for V and 9 bases for J; bases not matched to a gene: 6.

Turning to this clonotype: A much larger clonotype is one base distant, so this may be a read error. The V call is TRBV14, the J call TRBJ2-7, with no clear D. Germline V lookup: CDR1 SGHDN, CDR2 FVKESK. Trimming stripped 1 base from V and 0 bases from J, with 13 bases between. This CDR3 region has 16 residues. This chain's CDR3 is CASSQGLSRSSYEQYF. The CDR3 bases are TGTGCCAGCAGCCAAGGCCTTAGCAGGAGCTCCTACGAGCAGTACTTC.

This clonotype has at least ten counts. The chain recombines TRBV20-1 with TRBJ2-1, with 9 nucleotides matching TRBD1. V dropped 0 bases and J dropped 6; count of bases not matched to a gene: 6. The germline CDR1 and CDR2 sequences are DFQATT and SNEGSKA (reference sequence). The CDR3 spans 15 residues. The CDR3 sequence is CSARDRRTGVNEQFF. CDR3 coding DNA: TGCAGTGCTAGAGATCGAAGGACAGGGGTCAATGAGCAGTTCTTC.

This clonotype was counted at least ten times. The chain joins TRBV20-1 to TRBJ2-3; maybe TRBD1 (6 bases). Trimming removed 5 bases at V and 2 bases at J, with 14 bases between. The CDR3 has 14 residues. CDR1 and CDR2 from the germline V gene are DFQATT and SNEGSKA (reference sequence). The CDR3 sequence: CSALLGAHTDTQYF. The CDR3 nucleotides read TGCAGTGCTCTCCTGGGGGCCCACACAGATACGCAGTATTTT.

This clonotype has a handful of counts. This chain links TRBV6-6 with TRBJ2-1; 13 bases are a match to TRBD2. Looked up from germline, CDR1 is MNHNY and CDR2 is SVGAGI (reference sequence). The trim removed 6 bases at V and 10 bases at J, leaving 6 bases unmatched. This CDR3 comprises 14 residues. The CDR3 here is CASRGGLAGQEQFF. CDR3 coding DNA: TGTGCCAGCAGGGGGGGACTAGCGGGACAGGAGCAGTTCTTC.

Written as DNA, the CDR3 is TGTGCCAGCAGCCCCGGGACCCATGAGCAGTTCTTC. Protein product: CASSPGTHEQFF. The J gene is TRBJ2-1, the V gene TRBV7-8; D might be TRBD1 or TRBD2, each matching 5 bases. CDR3 length: 12 residues. Looked up from germline, CDR1 is SGHVS and CDR2 is FQNEAQ. Trimming left V 5 bases short and J 8 bases short, with 10 bases between.

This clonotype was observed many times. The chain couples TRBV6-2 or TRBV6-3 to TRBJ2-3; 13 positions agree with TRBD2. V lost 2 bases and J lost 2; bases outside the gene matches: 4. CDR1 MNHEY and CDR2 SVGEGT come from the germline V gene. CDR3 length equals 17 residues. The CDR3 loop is CASSYRTSGSPTDTQYF. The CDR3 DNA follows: TGTGCCAGCAGTTACCGGACTAGCGGGAGCCCCACAGATACGCAGTATTTT.

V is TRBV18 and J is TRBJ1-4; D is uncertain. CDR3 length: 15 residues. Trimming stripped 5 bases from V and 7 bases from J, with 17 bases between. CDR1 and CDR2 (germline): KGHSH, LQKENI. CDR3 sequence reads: CASSSRTAVTEKLFF. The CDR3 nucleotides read TGTGCCAGCTCATCAAGGACGGCAGTTACTGAAAAACTGTTTTTT.

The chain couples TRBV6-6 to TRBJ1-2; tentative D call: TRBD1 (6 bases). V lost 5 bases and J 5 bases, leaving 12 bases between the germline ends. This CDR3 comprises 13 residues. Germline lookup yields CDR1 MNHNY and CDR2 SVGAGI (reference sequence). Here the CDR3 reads CASSQGQSYGYTF. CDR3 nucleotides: TGTGCCAGCAGTCAAGGACAGTCATATGGCTACACCTTC.

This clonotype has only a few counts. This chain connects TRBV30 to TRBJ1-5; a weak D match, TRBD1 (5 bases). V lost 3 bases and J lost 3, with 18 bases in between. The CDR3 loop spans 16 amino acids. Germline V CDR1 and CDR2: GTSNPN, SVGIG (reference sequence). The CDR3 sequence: CAWSRAGYWNNQPQHF. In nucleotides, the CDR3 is TGTGCCTGGAGCAGAGCAGGGTATTGGAACAATCAGCCCCAGCATTTT.

The CDR3 DNA sequence: TGTGCCAGCAGCCGCCGGGACAGGGGTTCACCCCTCCACTTT. Protein sequence: CASSRRDRGSPLHF. The chain joins TRBV7-3 to TRBJ1-6; TRBD1 matches 10 bases. With V trimmed by 5 bases and J by 9 bases, 4 bases remained unmatched. CDR1 is SGHTA, CDR2 FQGTGA, per germline. The CDR3 loop spans 14 amino acids. Variable domain in full (rest from reference TRBV7-3 and TRBJ1-6): GAGVSQTPSNKVTEKGKYVELRCDPISGHTALYWYRQSLGQGPEFLIYFQGTGAADDSGLPNDRFFAVRPEGSVSTLKIQRTERGDSAVYLCASSRRDRGSPLHFGNGTRLTVT.

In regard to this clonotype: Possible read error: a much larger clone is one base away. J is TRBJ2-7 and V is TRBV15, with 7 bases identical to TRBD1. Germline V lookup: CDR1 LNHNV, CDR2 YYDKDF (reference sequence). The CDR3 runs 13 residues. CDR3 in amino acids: CATSSQGVYEQHF. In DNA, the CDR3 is TGTGCCACCAGCAGTCAGGGGGTTTACGAGCAGCACTTC.

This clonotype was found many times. CDR3 DNA sequence: TGCAGTGCTGTACATCCGAGGAGCTACACCTTC. As protein: CSAVHPRSYTF. This sequence joins TRBV20-1 and TRBJ1-2; D is ambiguous. The V end was cut by 5 bases, the J end by 9 bases, with 13 bases between. This CDR3 contains 11 residues. Germline CDR1 DFQATT, CDR2 SNEGSKA (reference sequence).

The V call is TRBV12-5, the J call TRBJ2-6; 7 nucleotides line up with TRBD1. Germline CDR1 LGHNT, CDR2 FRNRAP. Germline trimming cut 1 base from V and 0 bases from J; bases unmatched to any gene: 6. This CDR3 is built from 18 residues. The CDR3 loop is CASGLAGQVHSGANVLTF. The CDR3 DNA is TGTGCTAGTGGTTTGGCCGGACAGGTCCACTCTGGGGCCAACGTCCTGACTTTC.

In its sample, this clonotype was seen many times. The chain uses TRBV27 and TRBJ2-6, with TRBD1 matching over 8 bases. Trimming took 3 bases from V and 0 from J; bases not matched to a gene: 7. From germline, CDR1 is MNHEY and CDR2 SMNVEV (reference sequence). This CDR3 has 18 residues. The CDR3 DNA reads TGTGCCAGCAGTTTGATCGGGACAGGTTTCTCTGGGGCCAACGTCCTGACTTTC. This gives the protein CASSLIGTGFSGANVLTF.